Listed below are T cell receptor beta chains from one sample, sequenced in a study of human T cells and chemical hapten exposure. From the RACE reads, TCRdb called clonotypes with MiXCR, one entry per CDR3 protein. The sample lists 100,000 or so distinct CDR3 sequences, over 9.5% occurring once. Source: whole blood, taken in connection with sensitization to the hapten diphenylcyclopropenone (DPC). These receptors were obtained from a man between 35 and 55 years old with alopecia areata. Some clones in this sample may be carry-over from other donors' samples. CDR3s include the opening cysteine and the closing phenylalanine or tryptophan. D genes are given only for firm matches. A clone size is listed for some rows: how often the clone was seen (once, few, many), or a class if it is expanded.

13 | TRBJ1-3 | TRBV28 | . | . | TGTGCCAGCATGGTGAGAGCAGGAAACACCATATATTTT | CASMVRAGNTIYF
16 | TRBJ2-1 | TRBV11-1 | . | TRBD2 | TGTGCCAGCAGCTTAGCCACTAGCGGGAGTGGCAATGAGCAGTTCTTC | CASSLATSGSGNEQFF
14 | TRBJ2-2 | TRBV4-3 | . | . | TGCGCCAGCAGCCAAACCGGGGTGGGCGGGGAGCTGTTTTTT | CASSQTGVGGELFF
14 | TRBJ2-3 | TRBV7-2 | . | . | TGTGCCAGTGCCCCGGGACCAGCACAAGATACGCAGTATTTT | CASAPGPAQDTQYF
14 | TRBJ1-6 | TRBV2 | few | . | TGTGCCAGCAGTGAGGACAGTGGGGATTCACCCCTCCACTTT | CASSEDSGDSPLHF
14 | TRBJ2-3 | TRBV28 | . | TRBD2 | TGTGCCAGCAGTTCAGCGGGAGCGTCAGATACGCAGTATTTT | CASSSAGASDTQYF
16 | TRBJ2-2 | TRBV5-1 | few | . | TGCGCCAGCAGTTCCGGAGCCGGGGTAGGCGCCGGGGAGCTGTTTTTT | CASSSGAGVGAGELFF
16 | TRBJ1-5 | TRBV12-3/TRBV12-4 | few | TRBD1 | TGTGCCAGCAGAATCCCAGGACAGGTCTTCAATCAGCCCCAGCATTTT | CASRIPGQVFNQPQHF
12 | TRBJ2-1 | TRBV9 | . | . | TGTGCCAGCAGCGTAGAAGGTGATGAGCAGTTCTTC | CASSVEGDEQFF
13 | TRBJ2-5 | TRBV29-1 | . | TRBD1 | TGCAGCGTTGCGACAGGGCCTCAAGAGACCCAGTACTTC | CSVATGPQETQYF
13 | TRBJ2-3 | TRBV6-2/TRBV6-3 | . | . | TGTGCCAGCAGTCCAACCCGACCAGATACGCAGTATTTT | CASSPTRPDTQYF
16 | TRBJ1-4 | TRBV7-2 | few | . | TGTGCCAGCAGCTTAAATCTACGGGGTAGTAATGAAAAACTGTTTTTT | CASSLNLRGSNEKLFF
16 | TRBJ2-1 | TRBV6-5 | . | TRBD2 | TGTGCCAGCAGTTCCGGACTAGCGGGAAACTACAATGAGCAGTTCTTC | CASSSGLAGNYNEQFF
17 | TRBJ2-5 | TRBV21-1 | . | . | TGTGCCAGCAGACCGGGACTAGCGGGAGTCTGGGTAGAGACCCAGTACTTC | CASRPGLAGVWVETQYF
14 | TRBJ1-2 | TRBV28 | many | TRBD1 | TGTGCCAGCAGTATCAGAGGGACAGGGGATGGCTACACCTTC | CASSIRGTGDGYTF
14 | TRBJ1-2 | TRBV20-1 | few | . | TGCAGTGCTATACGGACACACTCTAACTATGGCTACACCTTC | CSAIRTHSNYGYTF
14 | TRBJ1-2 | TRBV7-2 | . | TRBD1 | TGTGCCAGCAGCCCTGGGGGACAGGGGGAAGGCTACACCTTC | CASSPGGQGEGYTF
16 | TRBJ2-1 | TRBV2 | few | . | TGTGCCAGCAGTGAAGGTCGATCCCTAACCTACAATGAGCAGTTCTTC | CASSEGRSLTYNEQFF